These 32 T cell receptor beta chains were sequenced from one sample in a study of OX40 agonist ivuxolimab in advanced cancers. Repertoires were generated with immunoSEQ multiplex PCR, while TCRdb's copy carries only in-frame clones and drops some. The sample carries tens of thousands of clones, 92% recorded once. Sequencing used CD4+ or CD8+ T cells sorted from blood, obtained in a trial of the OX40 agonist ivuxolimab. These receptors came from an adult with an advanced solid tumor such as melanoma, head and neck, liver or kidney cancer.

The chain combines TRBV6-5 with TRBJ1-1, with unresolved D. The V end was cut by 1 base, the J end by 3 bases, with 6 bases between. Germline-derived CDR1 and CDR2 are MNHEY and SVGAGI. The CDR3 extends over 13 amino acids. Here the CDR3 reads CASSYFGDTEAFF. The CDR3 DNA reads TGTGCCAGCAGTTACTTCGGGGACACTGAAGCTTTCTTT.

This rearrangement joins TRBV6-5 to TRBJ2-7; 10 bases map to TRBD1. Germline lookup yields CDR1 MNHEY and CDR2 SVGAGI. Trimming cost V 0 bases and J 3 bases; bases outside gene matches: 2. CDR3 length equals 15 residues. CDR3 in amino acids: CASSYSGTGVYEQYF. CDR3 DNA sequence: TGTGCCAGCAGTTACTCTGGGACAGGGGTCTACGAGCAGTACTTC.

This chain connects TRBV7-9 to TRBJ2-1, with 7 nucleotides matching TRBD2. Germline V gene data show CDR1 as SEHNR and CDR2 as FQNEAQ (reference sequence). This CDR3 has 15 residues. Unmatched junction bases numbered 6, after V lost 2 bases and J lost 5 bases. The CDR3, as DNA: TGTGCCAGCAGCTTACGCGGGAGTTCGAACAATGAGCAGTTCTTC. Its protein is CASSLRGSSNNEQFF.

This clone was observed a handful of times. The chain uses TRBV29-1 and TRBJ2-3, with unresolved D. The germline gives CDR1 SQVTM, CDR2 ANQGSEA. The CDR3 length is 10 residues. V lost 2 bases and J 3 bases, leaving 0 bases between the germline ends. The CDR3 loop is CSVETDTQYF. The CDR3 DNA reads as TGCAGCGTTGAAACAGATACGCAGTATTTT.

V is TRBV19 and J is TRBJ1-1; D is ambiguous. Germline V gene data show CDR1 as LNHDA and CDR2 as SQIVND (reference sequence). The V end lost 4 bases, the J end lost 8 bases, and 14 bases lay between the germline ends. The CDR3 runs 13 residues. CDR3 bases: TGTGCCAGTAGTACCAATGGGCGTACGGAAGCTTTCTTT. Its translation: CASSTNGRTEAFF.

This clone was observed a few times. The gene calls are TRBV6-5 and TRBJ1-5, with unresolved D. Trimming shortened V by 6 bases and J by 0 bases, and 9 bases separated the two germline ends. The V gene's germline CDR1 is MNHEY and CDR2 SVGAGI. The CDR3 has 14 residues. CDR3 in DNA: TGTGCCAGCAGGCCGGACGGTAGCAATCAGCCCCAGCATTTT. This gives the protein CASRPDGSNQPQHF.

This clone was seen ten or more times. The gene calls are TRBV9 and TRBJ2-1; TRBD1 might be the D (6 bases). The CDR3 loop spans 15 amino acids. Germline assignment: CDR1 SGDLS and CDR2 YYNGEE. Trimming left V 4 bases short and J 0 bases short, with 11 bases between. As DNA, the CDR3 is TGTGCCAGCAGCCCGCAGGGGAACTCCTACAATGAGCAGTTCTTC. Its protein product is CASSPQGNSYNEQFF.

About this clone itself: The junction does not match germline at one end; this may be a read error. The DNA for the CDR3 is TGCAGCGTTGGAGGACAGGGCTCCTCCGAGCAGTACTTC. Amino acid sequence: CSVGGQGSSEQYF. V is TRBV29-1 and J is TRBJ2-7, with 8 bases identical to TRBD1. The CDR3 sequence is 13 residues long. Germline values: CDR1 SQVTM, CDR2 ANQGSEA.

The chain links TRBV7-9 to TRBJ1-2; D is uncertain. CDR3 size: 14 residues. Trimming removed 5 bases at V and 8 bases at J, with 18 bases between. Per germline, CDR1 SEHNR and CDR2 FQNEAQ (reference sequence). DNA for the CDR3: TGTGCCAGCAGCCCTGCCAGTCTGAGAGAAGGCTACACCTTC. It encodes CASSPASLREGYTF. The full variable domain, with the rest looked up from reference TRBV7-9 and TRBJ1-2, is DTGVSQNPRHKITKRGQNVTFRCDPISEHNRLYWYRQTLGQGPEFLTYFQNEAQLEKSRLLSDRFSAERPKGSFSTLEIQRTEQGDSAMYLCASSPASLREGYTFGSGTRLTVV.

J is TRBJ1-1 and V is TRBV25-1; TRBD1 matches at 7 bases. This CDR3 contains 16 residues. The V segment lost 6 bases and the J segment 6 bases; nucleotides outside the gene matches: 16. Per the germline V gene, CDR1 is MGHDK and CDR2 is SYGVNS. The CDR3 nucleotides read TGTGCCAGCAGCCCCACGACGACAGGGTCTGCTTCTGAAGCTTTCTTT. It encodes CASSPTTTGSASEAFF.

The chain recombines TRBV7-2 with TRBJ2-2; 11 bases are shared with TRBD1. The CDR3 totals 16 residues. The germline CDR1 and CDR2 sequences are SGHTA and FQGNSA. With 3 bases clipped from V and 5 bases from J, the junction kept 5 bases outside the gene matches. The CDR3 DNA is TGTGCCAGCAGCTTCCGGACAGGGGGCTATACCGGGGAGCTGTTTTTT. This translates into CASSFRTGGYTGELFF.

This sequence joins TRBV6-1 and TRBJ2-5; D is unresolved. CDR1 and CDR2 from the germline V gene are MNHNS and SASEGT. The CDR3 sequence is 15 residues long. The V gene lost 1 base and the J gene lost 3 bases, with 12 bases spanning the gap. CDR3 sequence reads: CASSEGSVIEETQYF. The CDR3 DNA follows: TGTGCCAGCAGTGAAGGGTCGGTGATTGAAGAGACCCAGTACTTC.

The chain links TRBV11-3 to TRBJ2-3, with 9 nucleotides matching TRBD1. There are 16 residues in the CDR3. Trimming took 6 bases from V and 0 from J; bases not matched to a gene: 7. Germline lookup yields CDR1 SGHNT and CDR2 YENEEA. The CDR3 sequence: CASRSDRGSSTDTQYF. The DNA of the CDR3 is TGTGCCAGCAGGTCTGACAGGGGGTCCAGCACAGATACGCAGTATTTT.

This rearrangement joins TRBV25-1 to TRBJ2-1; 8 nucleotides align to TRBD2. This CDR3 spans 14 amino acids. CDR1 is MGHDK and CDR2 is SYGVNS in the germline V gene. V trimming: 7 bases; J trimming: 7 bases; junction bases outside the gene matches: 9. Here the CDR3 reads CASTAGDWDNEQFF. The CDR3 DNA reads TGTGCCAGCACAGCGGGAGACTGGGATAATGAGCAGTTCTTC. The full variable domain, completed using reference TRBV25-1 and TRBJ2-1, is EADIYQTPRYLVIGTGKKITLECSQTMGHDKMYWYQQDPGMELHLIHYSYGVNSTEKGDLSSESTVSRIRTEHFPLTLESARPSHTSQYLCASTAGDWDNEQFFGPGTRLTVL.

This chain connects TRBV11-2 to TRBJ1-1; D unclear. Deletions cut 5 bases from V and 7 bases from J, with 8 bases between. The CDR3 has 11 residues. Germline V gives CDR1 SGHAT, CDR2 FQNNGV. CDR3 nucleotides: TGTGCCAGCAGCGCGCCAGATGAAGCTTTCTTT. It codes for CASSAPDEAFF. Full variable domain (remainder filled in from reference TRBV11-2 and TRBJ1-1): EAGVAQSPRYKIIEKRQSVAFWCNPISGHATLYWYQQILGQGPKLLIQFQNNGVVDDSQLPKDRFSAERLKGVDSTLKIQPAKLEDSAVYLCASSAPDEAFFGQGTRLTVV.

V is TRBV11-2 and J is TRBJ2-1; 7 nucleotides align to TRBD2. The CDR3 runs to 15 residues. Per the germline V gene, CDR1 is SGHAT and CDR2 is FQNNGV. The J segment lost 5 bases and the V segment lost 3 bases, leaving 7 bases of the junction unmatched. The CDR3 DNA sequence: TGTGCCAGCAGCTTCGGGAGGTGGGTTAACAATGAGCAGTTCTTC. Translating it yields CASSFGRWVNNEQFF.

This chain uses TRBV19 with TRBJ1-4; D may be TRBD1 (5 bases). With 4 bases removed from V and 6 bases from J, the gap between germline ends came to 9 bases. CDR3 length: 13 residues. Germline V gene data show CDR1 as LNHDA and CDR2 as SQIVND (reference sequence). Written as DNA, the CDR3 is TGTGCCAGTAGTACGGGACCGCATGAAAAACTGTTTTTT. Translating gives CASSTGPHEKLFF.

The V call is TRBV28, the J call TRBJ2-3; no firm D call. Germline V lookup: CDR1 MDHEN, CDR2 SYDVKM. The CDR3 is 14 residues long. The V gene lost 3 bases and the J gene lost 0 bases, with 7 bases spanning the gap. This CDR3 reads CASSLTASTDTQYF. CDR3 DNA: TGTGCCAGCAGTTTGACCGCCAGCACAGATACGCAGTATTTT.

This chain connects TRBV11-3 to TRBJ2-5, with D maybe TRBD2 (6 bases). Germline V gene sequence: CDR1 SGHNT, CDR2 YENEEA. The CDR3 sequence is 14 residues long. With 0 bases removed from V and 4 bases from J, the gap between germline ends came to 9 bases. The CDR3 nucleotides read TGTGCCAGCAGCTTAGAGGTGCGGGGAGAGACCCAGTACTTC. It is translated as CASSLEVRGETQYF. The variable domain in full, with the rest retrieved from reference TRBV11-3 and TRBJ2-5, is EAGVVQSPRYKIIEKKQPVAFWCNPISGHNTLYWYLQNLGQGPELLIRYENEEAVDDSQLPKDRFSAERLKGVDSTLKIQPAELGDSAVYLCASSLEVRGETQYFGPGTRLLVL.

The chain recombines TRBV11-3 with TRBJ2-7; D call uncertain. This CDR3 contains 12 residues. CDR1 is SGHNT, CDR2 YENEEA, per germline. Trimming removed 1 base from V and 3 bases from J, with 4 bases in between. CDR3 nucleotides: TGTGCCAGCAGCTTAGCAGTCTACGAGCAGTACTTC. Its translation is CASSLAVYEQYF.

CDR3 sequence: CASSLIGGSSTDTQYF. The CDR3 DNA is TGTGCCAGCAGCTTAATTGGCGGGTCTAGCACAGATACGCAGTATTTT. The V and J genes are TRBV7-3 and TRBJ2-3, with TRBD2 as a possible D gene (5 bases). V was cut by 1 base and J by 0 bases, with 11 bases left in between. This CDR3 region has 16 residues. Germline V CDR1 and CDR2: SGHTA, FQGTGA.

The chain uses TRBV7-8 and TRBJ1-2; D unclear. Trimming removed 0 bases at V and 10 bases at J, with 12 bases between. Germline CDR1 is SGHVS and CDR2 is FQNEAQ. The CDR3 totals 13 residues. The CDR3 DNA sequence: TGTGCCAGCAGCTTAGCGGGCCAGGTCGACTACACCTTC. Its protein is CASSLAGQVDYTF.

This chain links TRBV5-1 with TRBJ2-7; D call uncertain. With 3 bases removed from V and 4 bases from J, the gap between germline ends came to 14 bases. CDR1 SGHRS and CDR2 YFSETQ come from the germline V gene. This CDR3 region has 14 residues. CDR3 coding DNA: TGCGCCAGCAGCTCATGGAGTTTAGAGTACGAGCAGTACTTC. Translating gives CASSSWSLEYEQYF.

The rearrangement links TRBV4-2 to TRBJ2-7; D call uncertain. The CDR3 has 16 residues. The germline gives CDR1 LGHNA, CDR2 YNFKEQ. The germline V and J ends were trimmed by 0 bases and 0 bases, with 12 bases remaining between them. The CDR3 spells CASSQEATLSSYEQYF. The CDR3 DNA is TGTGCCAGCAGCCAAGAAGCGACCCTGAGCTCCTACGAGCAGTACTTC.

The CDR3 DNA is TGTGCCAGCAGCTTAAGGGACAGGGGGAACACCGGGGAGCTGTTTTTT. Translation: CASSLRDRGNTGELFF. The rearrangement links TRBV7-9 to TRBJ2-2; 10 bases match TRBD1. The CDR3 is 16 amino acids. Trimming at V came to 2 bases and at J to 1 base, leaving 1 base not matched to a gene. Germline CDR1 is SEHNR and CDR2 is FQNEAQ (reference sequence).

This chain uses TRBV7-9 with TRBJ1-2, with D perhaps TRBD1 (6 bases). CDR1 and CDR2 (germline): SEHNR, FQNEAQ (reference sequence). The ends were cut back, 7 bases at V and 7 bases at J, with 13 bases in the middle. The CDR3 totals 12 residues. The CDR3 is CASTEGGLGYTF. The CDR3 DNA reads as TGTGCCAGCACCGAGGGGGGACTTGGCTACACCTTC.

Here the CDR3 reads CASSSGYRGLENEQYF. The CDR3 nucleotides read TGTGCCAGCAGCTCAGGTTACAGGGGGCTAGAAAACGAGCAGTACTTC. V gene TRBV28 combines with J gene TRBJ2-7; 9 positions match TRBD1. V lost 6 bases, J lost 5 bases, and 14 bases stayed unmatched. The CDR3 is 16 residues long. Looked up from germline, CDR1 is MDHEN and CDR2 is SYDVKM.

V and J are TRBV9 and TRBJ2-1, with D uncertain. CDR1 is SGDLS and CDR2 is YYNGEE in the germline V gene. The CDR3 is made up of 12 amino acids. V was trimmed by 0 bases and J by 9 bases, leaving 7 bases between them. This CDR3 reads CASSVDFGEQFF. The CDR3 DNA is TGTGCCAGCAGCGTAGACTTCGGTGAGCAGTTCTTC.

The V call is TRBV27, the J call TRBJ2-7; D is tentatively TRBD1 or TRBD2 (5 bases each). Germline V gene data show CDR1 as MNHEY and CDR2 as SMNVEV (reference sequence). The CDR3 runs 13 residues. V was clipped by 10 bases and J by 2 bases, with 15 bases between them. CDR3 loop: CATSNGATYEQYF. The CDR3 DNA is TGTGCCACCTCAAACGGGGCCACCTACGAGCAGTACTTC.

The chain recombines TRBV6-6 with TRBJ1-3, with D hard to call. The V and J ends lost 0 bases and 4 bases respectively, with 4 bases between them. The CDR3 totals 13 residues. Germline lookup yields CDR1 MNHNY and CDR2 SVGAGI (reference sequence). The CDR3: CASSYSGGNTIYF. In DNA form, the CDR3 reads TGTGCCAGCAGTTACTCCGGCGGAAACACCATATATTTT.

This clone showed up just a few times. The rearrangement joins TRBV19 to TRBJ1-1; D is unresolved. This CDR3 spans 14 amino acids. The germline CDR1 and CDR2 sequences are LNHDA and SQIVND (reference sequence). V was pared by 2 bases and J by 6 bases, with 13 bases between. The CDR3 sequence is CASSISFPVSEAFF. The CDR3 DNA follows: TGTGCCAGTAGTATAAGTTTCCCAGTATCTGAAGCTTTCTTT. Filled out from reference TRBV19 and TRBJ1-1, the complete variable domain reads DGGITQSPKYLFRKEGQNVTLSCEQNLNHDAMYWYRQDPGQGLRLIYYSQIVNDFQKGDIAEGYSVSREKKESFPLTVTSAQKNPTAFYLCASSISFPVSEAFFGQGTRLTVV.

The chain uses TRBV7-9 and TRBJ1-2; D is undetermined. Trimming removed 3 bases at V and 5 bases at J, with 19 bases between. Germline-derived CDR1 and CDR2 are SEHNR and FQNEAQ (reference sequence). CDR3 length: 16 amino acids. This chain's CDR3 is CASSLGASTLPYGYTF. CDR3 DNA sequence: TGTGCCAGCAGCTTGGGAGCGTCGACTCTTCCGTATGGCTACACCTTC.